The following is a T cell receptor (beta chain) sequence with its context. The sample originates from a study of blood T cell repertoires in COVID-19. TCRdb's table, derived via immunoSEQ multiplex PCR, lists solely in-frame clones and lacks some. Of more than 85,000 clones listed, approximately 90% are singletons. In germline, CDR1 is LGHDT, CDR2 YNNKEL (reference sequence). Deletions cut 1 base from V and 13 bases from J, with 13 bases between. This CDR3 is 12 amino acids long. The V and J genes are TRBV3-1 (or the pseudogene TRBV3-2) and TRBJ2-5; D uncertain. The sample consisted of peripheral blood. The sequence came from a woman aged 45 to 65 with acute or convalescent COVID-19. CDR3 loop: CASSQGVGPPYF. The CDR3 DNA is TGTGCCAGCAGCCAAGGAGTGGGCCCCCCGTACTTC.